This passage covers 13 T cell receptor beta chains from one sample sequenced in a study of blood T cell repertoires in COVID-19. Produced via immunoSEQ multiplex PCR; TCRdb's table is partial and in-frame only. The sample shows approximately 60,000 clones, about 88% of them seen only once. Material: peripheral blood. Source of these receptors: a man aged 65-85 years with active COVID-19.

The chain employs TRBV7-9 and TRBJ1-6; no definite D call. Germline-derived CDR1 and CDR2 are SEHNR and FQNEAQ (reference sequence). The CDR3 runs to 14 residues. V gave up 5 bases and J gave up 7 bases, with 12 bases separating them. The CDR3 region is CASSRGNRNSPLHF. CDR3 sequence (DNA): TGTGCCAGCAGCCGGGGAAACAGAAATTCACCCCTCCACTTT.

This clone was detected only once. The rearrangement joins TRBV7-3 to TRBJ2-1; 8 bases agree with TRBD1. CDR1 and CDR2 from the germline V gene are SGHTA and FQGTGA. CDR3 length equals 15 residues. J gave up 7 bases and V 1 base, and 6 bases lay outside the gene matches. CDR3 sequence (DNA): TGTGCCAGCAGCTTAATCGGACAGGGAATGAATGAGCAGTTCTTC. Its translation: CASSLIGQGMNEQFF.

The chain uses TRBV4-2 and TRBJ2-7; TRBD2 aligns across 11 bases. The V gene end was trimmed by 4 bases and the J gene end by 1 base; junction bases not matched to a gene: 9. The germline gives CDR1 LGHNA, CDR2 YNFKEQ. This CDR3 contains 17 residues. DNA of the CDR3: TGTGCCAGCAGCCGGGATAGCGGGAGGGAATTGTCCTACGAGCAGTACTTC. This gives the protein CASSRDSGRELSYEQYF.

This clone has only a few counts. The chain is built from TRBV11-1 and TRBJ2-1; TRBD2 aligns across 7 bases. Germline V CDR1 and CDR2: SGHAT, FQDESV (reference sequence). This CDR3 region has 15 residues. The junction had 11 bases not matched to a gene; V was cut back by 0 bases and J by 12 bases. The CDR3, as DNA: TGTGCCAGCAGCTTAGCAGGGTTCTGGGAGGGACCGCAGTTCTTC. It encodes CASSLAGFWEGPQFF.

V is TRBV3-1 (or the pseudogene TRBV3-2) and J is TRBJ1-1; 7 nucleotides line up with TRBD1. The germline CDR1 and CDR2 sequences are LGHDT and YNNKEL (reference sequence). The V and J ends lost 3 bases and 6 bases, in that order; junction bases with no gene match: 7. The CDR3 has 14 amino acids. The CDR3 nucleotides read TGTGCCAGCAGCCAGAAGGGGGCACTTGCTGAAGCTTTCTTT. It encodes CASSQKGALAEAFF.

The chain couples TRBV7-2 to TRBJ2-7; possibly TRBD1 for D (6 bases). The CDR3 is 14 residues long. Germline CDR1 is SGHTA and CDR2 is FQGNSA. V gave up 1 base and J gave up 5 bases, with 12 bases separating them. In DNA form, the CDR3 reads TGTGCCAGCAGCTTAGGGTCAGGGGTCGACGAGCAGTACTTC. It translates to CASSLGSGVDEQYF.

This clone showed up just once. A far larger clone differs by one base, so this is likely a read error. Other DNA sequences in the same sample also yield this CDR3. V usage is TRBV5-4 and J usage is TRBJ1-2; 9 nucleotides align to TRBD1. V dropped 3 bases and J dropped 4; count of bases not matched to a gene: 1. Looked up from germline, CDR1 is SGHNT and CDR2 is YYREEE (reference sequence). The CDR3 extends over 13 amino acids. The CDR3 DNA follows: TGTGCCAGCAGCTCGGGACAGGGCTATGGCTACACCTTC. This encodes CASSSGQGYGYTF.

The chain carries TRBV19 and TRBJ1-5, with D tentatively TRBD1 (6 bases). With 7 bases removed from V and 4 bases from J, the gap between germline ends came to 17 bases. The CDR3 is 15 residues long. Per the germline V gene, CDR1 is LNHDA and CDR2 is SQIVND (reference sequence). The CDR3 nucleotides are TGTGCCAGTACCGGGGACACTCCCGGGAATCAGCCCCAGCATTTT. This encodes CASTGDTPGNQPQHF.

The chain combines TRBV12-2 with TRBJ1-5. TRBV12-2 is designated a pseudogene. This CDR3 comprises 16 residues. The CDR3: CASRSTRRDTNQPQHF. CDR3 DNA: TGTGCAAGTCGCTCAACCCGTCGGGATACCAATCAGCCCCAGCATTTT.

The chain's CDR3 is CASRAGTGEYGYTF. CDR3 DNA: TGTGCCAGCAGGGCGGGGACAGGGGAATATGGCTACACCTTC. V and J are TRBV5-4 and TRBJ1-2; 10 bases agree with TRBD1. The V gene's germline CDR1 is SGHNT and CDR2 YYREEE (reference sequence). The ends lost 5 bases at V and 5 bases at J; junction bases unmatched: 6. This CDR3 region has 14 residues.

This chain joins TRBV18 and TRBJ1-5; TRBD1 agrees at 8 bases. V dropped 0 bases and J dropped 2; count of bases not matched to a gene: 3. CDR1 and CDR2 (germline): KGHSH, LQKENI. CDR3 size: 16 residues. This chain's CDR3 is CASSPPTGVGNQPQHF. CDR3 nucleotide sequence: TGTGCCAGCTCACCACCGACAGGGGTAGGCAATCAGCCCCAGCATTTT.

The rearrangement links TRBV5-4 to TRBJ2-7; D might be TRBD1 (6 bases). Trimming pared 2 bases from V and 3 bases from J, leaving 12 bases between. The CDR3 has 14 residues. From germline, CDR1 is SGHNT and CDR2 YYREEE (reference sequence). The CDR3: CASSFRDTYYEQYF. The CDR3 DNA reads as TGTGCCAGCAGCTTCCGGGACACCTACTACGAGCAGTACTTC.

The gene calls are TRBV5-1 and TRBJ2-5; 9 positions match TRBD1. Germline V gives CDR1 SGHRS, CDR2 YFSETQ. The CDR3 runs 14 residues. With 5 bases clipped from V and 4 bases from J, the junction kept 6 bases outside the gene matches. CDR3 region: CASRVRDRAETQYF. The CDR3 DNA is TGCGCCAGCAGGGTCCGGGACAGGGCAGAGACCCAGTACTTC. Complete variable domain (other parts from reference TRBV5-1 and TRBJ2-5): KAGVTQTPRYLIKTRGQQVTLSCSPISGHRSVSWYQQTPGQGLQFLFEYFSETQRNKGNFPGRFSGRQFSNSRSEMNVSTLELGDSALYLCASRVRDRAETQYFGPGTRLLVL.